Listed here are 5 T cell receptor beta chains from one sample, sequenced in a study of T cells after yellow fever vaccination. Using its own MiXCR run on the 5' RACE reads, TCRdb lists one record per CDR3 protein. Of more than 250,000 distinct CDR3 sequences listed, around 6.8% were seen once; the top ten hold 18%. Specimen: PBMCs, collected roughly 46 days after the first yellow fever vaccination. Every receptor here comes from a man in his late teens or twenties who received the YFV17D yellow fever vaccine.

The chain joins TRBV19 to TRBJ2-2, with D possibly being TRBD1 (5 bases). Germline assignment: CDR1 LNHDA and CDR2 SQIVND (reference sequence). V was clipped by 3 bases and J by 6 bases, with 11 bases between them. The length of the CDR3 is 14 residues. In DNA, the CDR3 is TGTGCCAGTAGTATCCTAGGGGATCCCGGGGAGCTGTTTTTT. Translating it yields CASSILGDPGELFF. The variable domain in full, with the rest retrieved from reference TRBV19 and TRBJ2-2, is DGGITQSPKYLFRKEGQNVTLSCEQNLNHDAMYWYRQDPGQGLRLIYYSQIVNDFQKGDIAEGYSVSREKKESFPLTVTSAQKNPTAFYLCASSILGDPGELFFGEGSRLTVL.

The table lists this clonotype with a few counts. V and J are TRBV7-2 and TRBJ1-6, with a possible D match to TRBD1 (5 bases). The germline V gene has CDR1 SGHTA and CDR2 FQGNSA. The CDR3 loop spans 13 amino acids. With 1 base removed from V and 13 bases from J, the gap between germline ends came to 11 bases. The CDR3 sequence: CASSLGDPLPLHF. DNA for the CDR3: TGTGCCAGCAGCTTAGGGGACCCTCTGCCCCTCCACTTT.

There are many counts of this clonotype. The chain links TRBV24-1 to TRBJ2-2; a possible D gene is TRBD1 (6 bases). The CDR3 is 15 residues long. Trimming cost V 5 bases and J 5 bases, with 14 bases left between them. Germline CDR1 is KGHDR and CDR2 is SFDVKD. In DNA form, the CDR3 reads TGTGCCACCAGTGGTGTCCGGGACACAACCGGGGAGCTGTTTTTT. Encoded protein: CATSGVRDTTGELFF.

The rearrangement links TRBV6-1 to TRBJ2-1; D is undetermined. The V end was cut by 5 bases, the J end by 0 bases, with 17 bases between. Germline V CDR1 and CDR2: MNHNS, SASEGT. The CDR3 extends over 17 amino acids. CDR3 coding DNA: TGTGCCAGCAGTCAAGAGCGACGACTGAGCTCCTACAATGAGCAGTTCTTC. Translation gives CASSQERRLSSYNEQFF.

This clonotype was observed a few times. The gene calls are TRBV27 and TRBJ1-1; D not resolved. CDR1 is MNHEY, CDR2 SMNVEV, per germline (reference sequence). With 6 bases removed from V and 11 bases from J, the gap between germline ends came to 16 bases. The CDR3 has 12 residues. CDR3 nucleotide sequence: TGTGCCAGCAGCCCCGATCGGGTGGTCGCTTTCTTT. Protein product: CASSPDRVVAFF.